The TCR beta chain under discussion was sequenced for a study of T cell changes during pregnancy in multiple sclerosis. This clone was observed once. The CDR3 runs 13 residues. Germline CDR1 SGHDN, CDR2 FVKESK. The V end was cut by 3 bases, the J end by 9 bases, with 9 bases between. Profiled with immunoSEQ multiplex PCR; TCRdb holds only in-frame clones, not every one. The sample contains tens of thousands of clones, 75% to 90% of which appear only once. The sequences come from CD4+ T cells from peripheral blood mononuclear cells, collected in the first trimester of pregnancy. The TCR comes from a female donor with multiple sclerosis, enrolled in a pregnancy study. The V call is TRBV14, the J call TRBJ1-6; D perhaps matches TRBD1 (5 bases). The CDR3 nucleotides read TGTGCCAGCAGCCATTCCACAGGTTCACCCCTCCACTTT. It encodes CASSHSTGSPLHF. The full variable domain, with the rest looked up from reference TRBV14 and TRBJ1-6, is EAGVTQFPSHSVIEKGQTVTLRCDPISGHDNLYWYRRVMGKEIKFLLHFVKESKQDESGMPNNRFLAERTGGTYSTLKVQPAELEDSGVYFCASSHSTGSPLHFGNGTRLTVT.